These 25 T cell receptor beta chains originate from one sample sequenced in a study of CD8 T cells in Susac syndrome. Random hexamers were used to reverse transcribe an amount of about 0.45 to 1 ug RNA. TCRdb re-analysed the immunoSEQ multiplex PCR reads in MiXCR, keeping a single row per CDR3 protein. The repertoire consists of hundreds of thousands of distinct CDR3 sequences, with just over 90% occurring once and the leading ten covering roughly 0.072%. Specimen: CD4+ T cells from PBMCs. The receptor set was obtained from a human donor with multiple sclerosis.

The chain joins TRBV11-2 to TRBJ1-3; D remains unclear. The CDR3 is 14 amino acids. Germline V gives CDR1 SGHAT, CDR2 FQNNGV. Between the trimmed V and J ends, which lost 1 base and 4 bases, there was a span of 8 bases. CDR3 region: CASSLAVVGNTIYF. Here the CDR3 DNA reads TGTGCCAGCAGCTTAGCTGTAGTCGGAAACACCATATATTTT.

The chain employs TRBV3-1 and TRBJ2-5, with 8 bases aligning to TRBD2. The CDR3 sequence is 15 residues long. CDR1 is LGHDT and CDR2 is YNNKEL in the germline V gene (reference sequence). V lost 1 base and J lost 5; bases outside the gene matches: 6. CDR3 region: CASSQAGGRGETQYF. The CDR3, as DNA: TGTGCCAGCAGCCAAGCGGGAGGGCGGGGGGAGACCCAGTACTTC.

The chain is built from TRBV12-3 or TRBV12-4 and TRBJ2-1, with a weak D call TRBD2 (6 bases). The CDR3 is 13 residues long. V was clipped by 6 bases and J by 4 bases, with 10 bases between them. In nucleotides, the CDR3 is TGTGCCAGCAGCATGGGACTTTACAATGAGCAGTTCTTC. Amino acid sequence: CASSMGLYNEQFF.

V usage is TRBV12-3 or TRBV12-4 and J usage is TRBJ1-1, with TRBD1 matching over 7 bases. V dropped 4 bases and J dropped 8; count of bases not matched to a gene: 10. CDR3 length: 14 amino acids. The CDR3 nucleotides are TGTGCCAGCAGTTGGGGACAGATCCTGCCCGAAGCTTTCTTT. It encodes CASSWGQILPEAFF.

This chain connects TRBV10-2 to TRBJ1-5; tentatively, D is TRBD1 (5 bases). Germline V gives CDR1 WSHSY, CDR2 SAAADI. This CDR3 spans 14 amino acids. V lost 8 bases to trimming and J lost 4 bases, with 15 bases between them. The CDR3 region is CASLDITVNQPQHF. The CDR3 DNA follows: TGCGCCAGCCTGGACATCACCGTTAATCAGCCCCAGCATTTT.

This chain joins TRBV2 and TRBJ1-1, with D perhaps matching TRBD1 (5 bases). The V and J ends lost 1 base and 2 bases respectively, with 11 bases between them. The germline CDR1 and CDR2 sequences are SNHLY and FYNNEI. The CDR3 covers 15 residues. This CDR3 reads CASSEEGQGNTEAFF. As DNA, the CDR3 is TGTGCCAGCAGTGAAGAGGGGCAGGGTAACACTGAAGCTTTCTTT.

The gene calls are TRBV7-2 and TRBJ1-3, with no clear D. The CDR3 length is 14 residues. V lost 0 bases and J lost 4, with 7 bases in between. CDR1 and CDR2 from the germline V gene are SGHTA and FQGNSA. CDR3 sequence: CASSLAVSGNTIYF. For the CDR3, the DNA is TGTGCCAGCAGCTTAGCGGTCTCGGGAAACACCATATATTTT. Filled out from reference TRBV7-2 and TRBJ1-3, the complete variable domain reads GAGVSQSPSNKVTEKGKDVELRCDPISGHTALYWYRQSLGQGLEFLIYFQGNSAPDKSGLPSDRFSAERTGGSVSTLTIQRTQQEDSAVYLCASSLAVSGNTIYFGEGSWLTVV.

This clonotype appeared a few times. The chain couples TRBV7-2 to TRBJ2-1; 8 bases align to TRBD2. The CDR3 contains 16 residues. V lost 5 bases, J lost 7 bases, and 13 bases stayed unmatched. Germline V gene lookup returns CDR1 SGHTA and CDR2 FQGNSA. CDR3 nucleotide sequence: TGTGCCAGCAGCCCCAACGGGGGGGCCTGGGGAAATGAGCAGTTCTTC. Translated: CASSPNGGAWGNEQFF.

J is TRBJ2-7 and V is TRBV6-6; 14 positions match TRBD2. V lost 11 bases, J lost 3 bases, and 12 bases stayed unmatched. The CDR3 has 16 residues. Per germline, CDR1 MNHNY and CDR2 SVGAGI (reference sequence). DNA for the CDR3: TGTGCCGCAAAACAGGGCGGACTAGCGGGGGGCTACGAGCAGTACTTC. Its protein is CAAKQGGLAGGYEQYF.

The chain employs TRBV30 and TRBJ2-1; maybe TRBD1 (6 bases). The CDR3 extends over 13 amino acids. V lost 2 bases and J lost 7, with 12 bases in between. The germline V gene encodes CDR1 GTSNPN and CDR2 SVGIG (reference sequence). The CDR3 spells CAWSYYRDNEQFF. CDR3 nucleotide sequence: TGTGCCTGGAGTTACTACAGGGATAATGAGCAGTTCTTC.

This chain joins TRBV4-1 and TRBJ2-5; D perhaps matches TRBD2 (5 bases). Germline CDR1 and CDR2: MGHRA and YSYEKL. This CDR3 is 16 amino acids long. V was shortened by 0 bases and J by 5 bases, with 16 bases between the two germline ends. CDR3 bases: TGCGCCAGCAGCCAAGAGCCCTCTTATTCGGGGGAGACCCAGTACTTC. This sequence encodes CASSQEPSYSGETQYF.

The CDR3 sequence: CASSLNPGQGTDTQYF. The CDR3 DNA is TGTGCCAGCAGCCTCAATCCTGGACAGGGCACAGATACGCAGTATTTT. This rearrangement joins TRBV11-2 to TRBJ2-3; 7 bases fit TRBD1. Unmatched junction bases numbered 9, after V lost 5 bases and J lost 1 base. This CDR3 is built from 16 residues. Germline lookup yields CDR1 SGHAT and CDR2 FQNNGV.

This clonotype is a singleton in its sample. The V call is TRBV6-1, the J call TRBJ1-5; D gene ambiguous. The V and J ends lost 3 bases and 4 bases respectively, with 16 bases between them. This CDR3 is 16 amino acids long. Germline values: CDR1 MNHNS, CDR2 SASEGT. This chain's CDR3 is CASSEVGYGRNQPQHF. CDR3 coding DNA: TGTGCCAGCAGTGAGGTAGGTTATGGCAGGAATCAGCCCCAGCATTTT.

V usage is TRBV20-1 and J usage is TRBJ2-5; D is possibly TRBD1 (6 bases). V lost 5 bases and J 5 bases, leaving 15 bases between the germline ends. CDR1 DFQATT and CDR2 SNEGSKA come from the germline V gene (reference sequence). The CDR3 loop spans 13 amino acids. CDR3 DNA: TGCAGTGCTCCGTTGGGCAGGGGTGAGACCCAGTACTTC. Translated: CSAPLGRGETQYF.

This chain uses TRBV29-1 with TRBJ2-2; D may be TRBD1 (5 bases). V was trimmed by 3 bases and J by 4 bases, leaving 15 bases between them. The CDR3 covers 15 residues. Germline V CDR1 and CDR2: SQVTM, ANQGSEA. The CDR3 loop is CSVDGVGQGTGELFF. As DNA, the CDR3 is TGCAGCGTTGATGGGGTAGGGCAGGGCACCGGGGAGCTGTTTTTT.

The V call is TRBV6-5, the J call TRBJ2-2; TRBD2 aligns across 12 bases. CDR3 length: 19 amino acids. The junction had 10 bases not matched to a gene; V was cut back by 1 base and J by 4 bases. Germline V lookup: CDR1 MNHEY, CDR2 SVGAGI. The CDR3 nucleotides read TGTGCCAGCAGTTACTTCGGTCTAGCGGGGGGGCAGGGCACCGGGGAGCTGTTTTTT. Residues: CASSYFGLAGGQGTGELFF.

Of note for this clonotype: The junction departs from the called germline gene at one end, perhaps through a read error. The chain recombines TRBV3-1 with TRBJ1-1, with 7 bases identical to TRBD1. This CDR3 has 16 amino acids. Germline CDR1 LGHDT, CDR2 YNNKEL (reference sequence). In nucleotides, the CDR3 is TGTGCCAGCAGCAAAGGGGGCCCGGGGGCTTTTACTGAAGTTTTCTTT. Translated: CASSKGGPGAFTEVFF.

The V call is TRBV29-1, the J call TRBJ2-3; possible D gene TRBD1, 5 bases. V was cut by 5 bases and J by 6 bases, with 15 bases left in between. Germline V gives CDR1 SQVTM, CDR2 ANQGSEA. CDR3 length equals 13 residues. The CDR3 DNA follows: TGCAGCGTTACAGGACAACCGACCGATACGCAGTATTTT. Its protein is CSVTGQPTDTQYF.

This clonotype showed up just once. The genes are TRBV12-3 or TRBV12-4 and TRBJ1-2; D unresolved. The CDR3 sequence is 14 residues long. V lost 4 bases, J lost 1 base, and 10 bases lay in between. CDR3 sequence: CASSSSQLNYGYTF. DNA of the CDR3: TGTGCCAGCAGTTCTTCACAGCTTAACTATGGCTACACCTTC.

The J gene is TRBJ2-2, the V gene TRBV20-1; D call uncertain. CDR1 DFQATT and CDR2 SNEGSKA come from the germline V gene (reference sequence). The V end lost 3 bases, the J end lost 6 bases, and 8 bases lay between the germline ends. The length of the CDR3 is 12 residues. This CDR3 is CSARGSAGELFF. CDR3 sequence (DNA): TGCAGTGCTAGGGGTTCTGCCGGGGAGCTGTTTTTT.

CDR3 DNA: TGTGCCAGCAGTCGAGGGGGGGCCTGGAACACCGGGGAGCTGTTTTTT. It codes for CASSRGGAWNTGELFF. V gene TRBV6-1 combines with J gene TRBJ2-2, with D maybe TRBD2 (7 bases). V was shortened by 5 bases and J by 1 base, with 14 bases between the two germline ends. The CDR3 is 16 residues long. Germline assignment: CDR1 MNHNS and CDR2 SASEGT.

The CDR3 nucleotides read TGTGCCAGCAGCCAGGGGCAGACCTACGAGCAGTACGTC. It yields the protein CASSQGQTYEQYV. The chain carries TRBV11-1 and TRBJ2-7, with D perhaps matching TRBD1 (6 bases). V was trimmed by 5 bases and J by 2 bases, leaving 10 bases between them. The CDR3 has 13 residues. The germline CDR1 and CDR2 sequences are SGHAT and FQDESV (reference sequence).

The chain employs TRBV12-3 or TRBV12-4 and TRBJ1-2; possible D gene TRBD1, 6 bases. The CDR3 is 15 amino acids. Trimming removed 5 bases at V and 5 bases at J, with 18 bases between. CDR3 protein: CASSGWGPSGYGYTF. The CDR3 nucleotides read TGTGCCAGCAGTGGATGGGGGCCCTCTGGGTATGGCTACACCTTC.

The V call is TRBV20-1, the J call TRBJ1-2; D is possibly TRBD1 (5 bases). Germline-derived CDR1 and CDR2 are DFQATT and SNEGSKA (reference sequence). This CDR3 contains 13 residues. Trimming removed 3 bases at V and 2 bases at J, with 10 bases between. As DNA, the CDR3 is TGCAGTGCTAGTGGGGCAGACAACTATGGCTACACCTTC. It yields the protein CSASGADNYGYTF.

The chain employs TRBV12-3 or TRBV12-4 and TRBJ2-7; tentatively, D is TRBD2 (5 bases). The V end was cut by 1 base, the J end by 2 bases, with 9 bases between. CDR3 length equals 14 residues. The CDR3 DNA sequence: TGTGCCAGCAGTTTAGGGACTGGAGCCTACGAGCAGTACGTC. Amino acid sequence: CASSLGTGAYEQYV.